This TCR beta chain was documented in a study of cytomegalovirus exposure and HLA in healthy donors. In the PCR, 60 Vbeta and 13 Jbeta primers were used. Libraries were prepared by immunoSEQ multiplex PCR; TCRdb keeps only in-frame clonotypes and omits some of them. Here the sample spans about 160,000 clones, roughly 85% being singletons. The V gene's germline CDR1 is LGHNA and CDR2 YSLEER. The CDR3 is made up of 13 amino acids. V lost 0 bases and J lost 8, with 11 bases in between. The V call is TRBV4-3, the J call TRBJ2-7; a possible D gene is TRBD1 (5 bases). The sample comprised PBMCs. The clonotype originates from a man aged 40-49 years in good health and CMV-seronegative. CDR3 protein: CASSQDRQGKQYF. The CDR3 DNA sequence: TGCGCCAGCAGCCAAGATCGGCAGGGAAAGCAGTACTTC.